A selection of T cell receptor beta chains follows, all from one sample in a study of blood T cell repertoires in COVID-19. Sequenced by immunoSEQ multiplex PCR; TCRdb stores in-frame clones only, minus some. The sample contains roughly 70,000 clones, about 90% of which appear only once. Sequencing was carried out using peripheral blood. The receptor set was obtained from a woman older than 75 with active COVID-19. The CDR3 runs from the conserved cysteine through the conserved F or W. D genes are given only for firm matches. Only some rows state a clone size, as once, few, many or a class for expanded clones.

V	size	D	J	DNA	CDR3
TRBV18	once	TRBD1	TRBJ2-2	TGTGCCAGCTCACCCCTGGGACAGGGGGCGAGCACCGGGGAGCTGTTTTTT	CASSPLGQGASTGELFF
TRBV15	-	-	TRBJ2-3	TGTGCCACCAGCAGTGCAACCAGGCCCCTTGGGCCAGATACGCAGTATTTT	CATSSATRPLGPDTQYF
TRBV19	-	TRBD1	TRBJ1-2	TGTGCCAGTAGCCGGGACAGGACCAACTATGGCTACACCTTC	CASSRDRTNYGYTF
TRBV5-4	-	-	TRBJ1-2	TGTGCCAGCAGCTTGGCTGGGCTTAACTATGGCTACACCTTC	CASSLAGLNYGYTF
TRBV6-1	few	-	TRBJ2-2	TGTGCCAGCAGTGAAAGATTTAGGGCGGCGGGGCGAAACACCGGGGAGCTGTTTTTT	CASSERFRAAGRNTGELFF
TRBV5-1	-	TRBD1	TRBJ2-1	TGCGCCAGCACACCGCTGGGACAGGGGAGGGGTAGGCTCAATGAGCAGTTCTTC	CASTPLGQGRGRLNEQFF
TRBV5-1	once	TRBD2	TRBJ2-2	TGCGCCAGCAGCCCGAGGGCTAGCGGGAGGGCCGGGGAGCTGTTTTTT	CASSPRASGRAGELFF
TRBV19	-	-	TRBJ1-3	TGTGCCAGTGGGGACTGGGGTGACACCATATATTTT	CASGDWGDTIYF
TRBV28	-	TRBD1	TRBJ2-3	TGTGCCAGCAGTTTCGGGCCCACAGGGGCAGATACGCAGTATTTT	CASSFGPTGADTQYF
TRBV7-9	-	-	TRBJ1-4	TGTGCCAGCAGCTTAGCGCTAAATCCTCCGGGTGGGGAAAAACTGTTTTTT	CASSLALNPPGGEKLFF
TRBV2	-	-	TRBJ2-5	TGTGCCAGCAGTGAAGCGCTTGAAGCGGAGGAGACCCAGTACTTC	CASSEALEAEETQYF
TRBV7-3	-	TRBD2	TRBJ2-1	TGTGCCAGCAGCCCTGGGAGCGGGAGAAACAATGAGCAGTTCTTC	CASSPGSGRNNEQFF
TRBV7-2	-	TRBD2	TRBJ2-1	TGTGCCAGCAGCTTAGATAGCGGGAGGGGGGACAATGAGCAGTTCTTC	CASSLDSGRGDNEQFF
TRBV18	-	-	TRBJ2-3	TGTGCCAGCTCACCATTTCGAGGAAGAAACACAGATACGCAGTATTTT	CASSPFRGRNTDTQYF
TRBV30	-	-	TRBJ1-4	TGTGCCTGGAGTCCGCCAAGTTGGGCTGAAAAACTGTTTTTT	CAWSPPSWAEKLFF
TRBV4-2	-	TRBD2	TRBJ2-1	TGTGCCAGCAGCCCGCGTGGCGGGAGGCAGGACAATGAGCAGTTCTTC	CASSPRGGRQDNEQFF